A selection of T cell receptor beta chains follows, all from one sample in a study of T cell changes during pregnancy in multiple sclerosis. Data came from immunoSEQ multiplex PCR; TCRdb stores just in-frame clones and leaves some out. The top ten clones hold around 2% of a sample with 60,000 to 75,000 clones, over 85% of them seen once. The starting material was peripheral blood, obtained in the second trimester of pregnancy. All receptors come from a female donor with multiple sclerosis, enrolled in a pregnancy study. The CDR3 runs from the conserved cysteine through the conserved F or W. Each record gives: V gene, clone size, D gene, J gene, CDR3 DNA, CDR3 protein. D genes are given only for firm matches. Clone size is stated in some rows and not others, as once, few, many or a class when expanded.

V gene: TRBV9
clone size: NA
D gene: NA
J gene: TRBJ1-4
CDR3 DNA: TGTGCCAGCAGCGTAGGGGGCGGAACAGGCGATAATGAAAAACTGTTTTTT
CDR3 protein: CASSVGGGTGDNEKLFF

V gene: TRBV7-2
clone size: NA
D gene: NA
J gene: TRBJ1-4
CDR3 DNA: TGTGCCAGCAGCTTAGTATCCTCAGAGGTTAATGAAAAACTGTTTTTT
CDR3 protein: CASSLVSSEVNEKLFF

V gene: TRBV19
clone size: NA
D gene: NA
J gene: TRBJ1-2
CDR3 DNA: TGTGCCAGTAGTATGCCCGCCCAGGGGTACTATGGCTACACCTTC
CDR3 protein: CASSMPAQGYYGYTF

V gene: TRBV5-1
clone size: NA
D gene: NA
J gene: TRBJ2-7
CDR3 DNA: TGCGCCAGCAGATGGGTAGCGGACTTCTCCTACGAGCAGTACTTC
CDR3 protein: CASRWVADFSYEQYF

V gene: TRBV27
clone size: NA
D gene: NA
J gene: TRBJ2-7
CDR3 DNA: TGTGCCAGCAGTTTGGGACAAAACTACGAGCAGTACTTC
CDR3 protein: CASSLGQNYEQYF

V gene: TRBV9
clone size: NA
D gene: TRBD1
J gene: TRBJ2-5
CDR3 DNA: TGTGCCAGCAGCGCCCGACAGGGCGAGACCCAGTACTTC
CDR3 protein: CASSARQGETQYF

V gene: TRBV12-5
clone size: NA
D gene: TRBD1
J gene: TRBJ2-7
CDR3 DNA: TGTGCTAGTGGTTTGGCACCGGGACAGGGACGCGAGCAGTACTTC
CDR3 protein: CASGLAPGQGREQYF

V gene: TRBV7-2
clone size: NA
D gene: TRBD2
J gene: TRBJ2-1
CDR3 DNA: TGTGCCAGCAGCTTAGTGGGACTAGCGGGACCCCAGGGAGAGCAGTTCTTC
CDR3 protein: CASSLVGLAGPQGEQFF

V gene: TRBV7-9
clone size: few
D gene: NA
J gene: TRBJ1-1
CDR3 DNA: TGTGCCAGCAGCCAAGAGCCACAGGGTGAGGCTTTCTTT
CDR3 protein: CASSQEPQGEAFF

V gene: TRBV2
clone size: NA
D gene: TRBD2
J gene: TRBJ2-2
CDR3 DNA: TGTGCCAGCAGCTGGATTCGGGGGGAGTCCCACACCGGGGAGCTGTTTTTT
CDR3 protein: CASSWIRGESHTGELFF

V gene: TRBV2
clone size: NA
D gene: NA
J gene: TRBJ1-1
CDR3 DNA: TGTGCCAGCAGTGATCAGATGAACACTGAAGCTTTCTTT
CDR3 protein: CASSDQMNTEAFF

V gene: TRBV6-4
clone size: NA
D gene: NA
J gene: TRBJ1-2
CDR3 DNA: TGTGCCAGCAGTCAGGGCGGCTACACCTTC
CDR3 protein: CASSQGGYTF

V gene: TRBV9
clone size: NA
D gene: NA
J gene: TRBJ2-6
CDR3 DNA: TGTGCCAGCAGCGTCGCCCCCGGGGATTTCTCTGGGGCCAACGTCCTGACTTTC
CDR3 protein: CASSVAPGDFSGANVLTF

V gene: TRBV6-5
clone size: NA
D gene: TRBD1
J gene: TRBJ2-7
CDR3 DNA: TGTGCCAGCAGTCCAATCGGACAGGGAGCCTACGAGCAGTACTTC
CDR3 protein: CASSPIGQGAYEQYF

V gene: TRBV10-3
clone size: NA
D gene: TRBD1
J gene: TRBJ1-5
CDR3 DNA: TGTGCCATCAGTGAGCCGACTACAGGGGGAGGGCAGCCCCAGCATTTT
CDR3 protein: CAISEPTTGGGQPQHF

V gene: TRBV27
clone size: NA
D gene: NA
J gene: TRBJ1-2
CDR3 DNA: TGTGCCAGCAGTTTGACAGCAGGACACTTCCCTAACTATGGCTACACCTTC
CDR3 protein: CASSLTAGHFPNYGYTF

V gene: TRBV5-5
clone size: NA
D gene: TRBD1
J gene: TRBJ2-1
CDR3 DNA: TGTGCCAGCAGCTTGAGCGACAGGGGGGGCAATGAGCAGTTCTTC
CDR3 protein: CASSLSDRGGNEQFF

V gene: TRBV7-9
clone size: NA
D gene: TRBD1
J gene: TRBJ1-3
CDR3 DNA: TGTGCCAGCAGCATCGGACAGGGGGACTCTGGAAACACCATATATTTT
CDR3 protein: CASSIGQGDSGNTIYF

V gene: TRBV9
clone size: NA
D gene: TRBD2
J gene: TRBJ2-1
CDR3 DNA: TGTGCCAGCAGCGTAGAAACTAGCGGGGATGAGCAGTTCTTC
CDR3 protein: CASSVETSGDEQFF

V gene: TRBV2
clone size: NA
D gene: NA
J gene: TRBJ2-4
CDR3 DNA: TGTGCCAGCATGGACAACAAACTAGCCAAAAACATTCAGTACTTC
CDR3 protein: CASMDNKLAKNIQYF

V gene: TRBV7-9
clone size: NA
D gene: NA
J gene: TRBJ1-2
CDR3 DNA: TGTGCCAGCAGCTCAGATCTCTATGGCTACACCTTC
CDR3 protein: CASSSDLYGYTF

V gene: TRBV28
clone size: NA
D gene: NA
J gene: TRBJ2-7
CDR3 DNA: TGTGCCAGCAGTCCCGTAACATACGAGCAGTACTTC
CDR3 protein: CASSPVTYEQYF

V gene: TRBV12-5
clone size: few
D gene: TRBD1
J gene: TRBJ1-6
CDR3 DNA: TGTGCTAGTGCCGACAGGGCGGGTTCACCCCTCCACTTT
CDR3 protein: CASADRAGSPLHF

V gene: TRBV27
clone size: NA
D gene: NA
J gene: TRBJ2-1
CDR3 DNA: TGTGCCAGCAGTTTCGGGCAGGGATCCTACAATGAGCAGTTCTTC
CDR3 protein: CASSFGQGSYNEQFF

V gene: TRBV11-1
clone size: NA
D gene: TRBD2
J gene: TRBJ2-1
CDR3 DNA: TGTGCCAGCAGCTTAGGGGGACTAGCGGGAGGGTCCCCCTACAATGAGCAGTTCTTC
CDR3 protein: CASSLGGLAGGSPYNEQFF

V gene: TRBV27
clone size: NA
D gene: TRBD2
J gene: TRBJ2-3
CDR3 DNA: TGTGCCAGCAGTTTAACCGGGACGGCCGTCGGGGGGACAGATACGCAGTATTTT
CDR3 protein: CASSLTGTAVGGTDTQYF

V gene: TRBV6-6
clone size: NA
D gene: NA
J gene: TRBJ1-5
CDR3 DNA: TGTGCCAGCAGTTACTCGGGAGGTGTCAATCAGCCCCAGCATTTT
CDR3 protein: CASSYSGGVNQPQHF

V gene: TRBV30
clone size: NA
D gene: TRBD1
J gene: TRBJ1-6
CDR3 DNA: TGTGCCTGGAGTGTACCAGGGGGCGTACACCGTAATTCACCCCTCCACTTT
CDR3 protein: CAWSVPGGVHRNSPLHF

V gene: TRBV18
clone size: NA
D gene: TRBD2
J gene: TRBJ2-1
CDR3 DNA: TGTGCCAGCTCACCGGGACTAACGAATGAGCAGTTCTTC
CDR3 protein: CASSPGLTNEQFF